This T cell receptor (beta chain) was sequenced during a study of shared clonotypes between healthy human individuals. On the study more broadly: In total, the donors were a couple of women and a few men aged 18 to 49.

In regard to this clone: The sample holds other DNA sequences that translate to the same CDR3.

The assay was immunoSEQ multiplex PCR, and TCRdb's table has in-frame clones only and misses some. The sample has under 1,900,000 clones; around 98.5% are singletons. Germline V CDR1 and CDR2: MDHEN, SYDVKM. Trimming took off 3 bases at V and 5 bases at J, with 5 bases between the two ends. CDR3 length: 12 residues. The sequenced material came from naive CD4+ T cells sorted from blood. Subset described: CD45RA+ positively selected. V is TRBV28 and J is TRBJ1-5; no firm D call. This receptor was identified in a man aged 25-40 years in good health. Here the CDR3 DNA reads TGTGCCAGCAGTTTGTCATATCAGCCCCAGCATTTT. This gives the protein CASSLSYQPQHF.